Listed here are 20 T cell receptor beta chains from one sample, sequenced in a study of OX40 agonist ivuxolimab in advanced cancers. Produced via immunoSEQ multiplex PCR; TCRdb's table is partial and in-frame only. The data hold about 20,000 clones, with around 70% observed a single time. The sequencing used CD4+ or CD8+ T cells sorted from blood, collected in a trial of the OX40 agonist ivuxolimab. All receptors derive from an adult with an advanced solid tumor such as melanoma, head and neck, liver or kidney cancer.

The CDR3 reads CASSQEVAGAYEQYF. The CDR3 coding sequence is TGTGCCAGCAGCCAAGAAGTAGCGGGGGCCTACGAGCAGTACTTC. This chain joins TRBV5-2 and TRBJ2-7; the table's D gene call, TRBD2, was not cross checked with the DNA. TRBV5-2 is reported as a pseudogene. The CDR3 has 15 residues.

The V and J genes are TRBV27 and TRBJ2-1, with TRBD1 as a possible D gene (6 bases). Trimming left V 4 bases short and J 5 bases short, with 27 bases between. The CDR3 totals 19 residues. In germline, CDR1 is MNHEY, CDR2 SMNVEV (reference sequence). The CDR3 DNA reads as TGTGCCAGCAGTTCCCCCTCCATCGGGACAAAACATCCCGACAATGAGCAGTTCTTC. Translated: CASSSPSIGTKHPDNEQFF.

This clone is a singleton in its sample. The chain employs TRBV9 and TRBJ2-3; D is perhaps TRBD1 or TRBD2 (5 bases each). CDR1 and CDR2 (germline): SGDLS, YYNGEE. There are 15 residues in the CDR3. The V end was cut by 0 bases, the J end by 2 bases, with 10 bases between. The CDR3 DNA sequence: TGTGCCAGCAGCGTAGGCCAGGGAGTCACAGATACGCAGTATTTT. This codes for CASSVGQGVTDTQYF.

A few counts support this clone. V usage is TRBV19 and J usage is TRBJ2-7; 7 bases map to TRBD2. From germline, CDR1 is LNHDA and CDR2 SQIVND (reference sequence). The CDR3 extends over 15 amino acids. Trimming at V came to 3 bases and at J to 2 bases, leaving 7 bases not matched to a gene. The CDR3 region has the DNA TGTGCCAGTAGTATCGGTCTAGCGGATGCCTACGAGCAGTACTTC. Protein product: CASSIGLADAYEQYF.

The chain recombines TRBV2 with TRBJ2-7; D might be TRBD1 (6 bases). Germline CDR1 and CDR2: SNHLY and FYNNEI. V was pared by 3 bases and J by 1 base, with 16 bases between. The CDR3 has 16 residues. The CDR3 DNA reads TGTGCCAGCAGTGAGCTCAGGGGTTTCGATTCCTACGAGCAGTACTTC. It encodes CASSELRGFDSYEQYF.

The chain employs TRBV4-3 and TRBJ1-6; tentative D call: TRBD1 (5 bases). The ends were cut back, 5 bases at V and 9 bases at J, with 17 bases in the middle. The CDR3 is made up of 15 amino acids. The germline gives CDR1 LGHNA, CDR2 YSLEER. CDR3 DNA: TGCGCCAGCAGCGCCCAGGGCCTAGAGGGTTCACCCCTCCACTTT. This sequence encodes CASSAQGLEGSPLHF.

Notes on this clone: At one end the junction does not follow the germline gene, possibly because of a read error. The J gene is TRBJ2-3, the V gene TRBV7-7; no definite D call. CDR3 length: 13 residues. In germline, CDR1 is SSHAT, CDR2 FNYEAQ (reference sequence). The chain's CDR3 is CASSADSTDTQYF. The CDR3 DNA is TGTGCTAGCAGCGCCGACAGCACAGATACGCAGTATTTT.

This rearrangement joins TRBV27 to TRBJ2-7; 13 bases match TRBD2. The germline V gene encodes CDR1 MNHEY and CDR2 SMNVEV (reference sequence). The CDR3 covers 15 residues. Germline trimming cut 5 bases from V and 6 bases from J; bases unmatched to any gene: 7. The CDR3 region is CASSPLLAGGREQYF. The CDR3 DNA reads TGTGCCAGCAGTCCCTTACTAGCGGGAGGGCGCGAGCAGTACTTC.

This clone was found a few times. V is TRBV6-1 and J is TRBJ2-7; the match to TRBD1 covers 10 bases. CDR1 is MNHNS, CDR2 SASEGT, per germline. The CDR3 covers 14 residues. J lost 2 bases, V lost 4 bases, and 2 bases had no gene match. The CDR3 reads CASSGTGGTYEQYF. For the CDR3, the DNA is TGTGCCAGCAGTGGGACAGGGGGGACCTACGAGCAGTACTTC.

This sequence joins TRBV27 and TRBJ2-7; D is possibly TRBD1 (5 bases). The CDR3 length is 16 residues. Germline V gene data show CDR1 as MNHEY and CDR2 as SMNVEV (reference sequence). The V and J ends lost 5 bases and 0 bases respectively, with 17 bases between them. The CDR3 region has the DNA TGTGCCAGCAGTCAATCCCCAGGGTGGGGCTCCTACGAGCAGTACTTC. Protein product: CASSQSPGWGSYEQYF.

This rearrangement joins TRBV7-8 to TRBJ2-1; TRBD2 matches 10 bases. J was trimmed by 3 bases and V by 5 bases; bases with no gene match: 7. The CDR3 runs 16 residues. CDR1 is SGHVS, CDR2 FQNEAQ, per germline. This CDR3 reads CASSTEAGGHYNEQFF. The CDR3 bases are TGTGCCAGCAGCACCGAAGCGGGAGGGCACTACAATGAGCAGTTCTTC.

This clone was seen just once. This CDR3 reads CASSARTGGEYGYTF. Here the CDR3 DNA reads TGTGCCAGCAGTGCAAGGACAGGGGGCGAGTATGGCTACACCTTC. The rearrangement uses TRBV6-5 and TRBJ1-2, with 11 bases fitting TRBD1. Trimming at V came to 5 bases and at J to 5 bases, leaving 7 bases not matched to a gene. Germline assignment: CDR1 MNHEY and CDR2 SVGAGI. The length of the CDR3 is 15 residues.

Only one count was recorded for this clone. The gene calls are TRBV7-9 and TRBJ2-7; possibly TRBD2 for D (6 bases). The CDR3 has 16 residues. In germline, CDR1 is SEHNR, CDR2 FQNEAQ (reference sequence). Trimming shortened V by 4 bases and J by 1 base, and 17 bases separated the two germline ends. The CDR3 DNA reads as TGTGCCAGCAGCTCTCCTCCCGGGACTGTTTCCTACGAGCAGTACTTC. The encoded protein is CASSSPPGTVSYEQYF.

The chain joins TRBV19 to TRBJ2-2, with D possibly being TRBD2 (6 bases). V was pared by 1 base and J by 5 bases, with 11 bases between. The CDR3 covers 15 residues. CDR1 is LNHDA and CDR2 is SQIVND in the germline V gene (reference sequence). The CDR3 protein is CASSIVGSGTGELFF. The DNA of the CDR3 is TGTGCCAGTAGTATAGTCGGTAGCGGTACCGGGGAGCTGTTTTTT.

This chain connects TRBV7-9 to TRBJ2-2; D unresolved. The V and J ends lost 5 bases and 2 bases respectively, with 12 bases between them. CDR3 length: 15 residues. Germline CDR1 reads SEHNR; CDR2 reads FQNEAQ (reference sequence). CDR3 DNA sequence: TGTGCCAGCAGCCTAGGGCAAATAAACACCGGGGAGCTGTTTTTT. Its translation is CASSLGQINTGELFF.

V and J are TRBV6-1 and TRBJ1-2; D not resolved. Germline CDR1 and CDR2: MNHNS and SASEGT. V lost 3 bases and J lost 8, with 22 bases in between. There are 16 residues in the CDR3. The CDR3 sequence is CASSEAGSTPPGGYTF. The CDR3 DNA reads as TGTGCCAGCAGTGAGGCGGGGTCCACCCCACCGGGCGGCTACACCTTC.

The chain recombines TRBV2 with TRBJ1-2; no clear D gene. The CDR3 spans 14 residues. Germline loops: CDR1 SNHLY, CDR2 FYNNEI. The V end lost 3 bases, the J end lost 0 bases, and 8 bases lay between the germline ends. The CDR3 sequence is CASSDLSTNYGYTF. The CDR3 bases are TGTGCCAGCAGTGATCTTTCTACTAACTATGGCTACACCTTC.

DNA of the CDR3: TGTGCCAGCAGCACCCGGACTAGCGGGCCATACAATGAGCAGTTCTTC. It is translated as CASSTRTSGPYNEQFF. This sequence joins TRBV7-6 and TRBJ2-1, with 11 bases lining up with TRBD2. J lost 4 bases, V lost 5 bases, and 7 bases had no gene match. Germline-derived CDR1 and CDR2 are SGHVS and FNYEAQ. The CDR3 spans 16 residues. Full variable domain (remainder filled in from reference TRBV7-6 and TRBJ2-1): GAGVSQSPRYKVTKRGQDVALRCDPISGHVSLYWYRQALGQGPEFLTYFNYEAQQDKSGLPNDRFSAERPEGSISTLTIQRTEQRDSAMYRCASSTRTSGPYNEQFFGPGTRLTVL.

J is TRBJ1-2 and V is TRBV2; TRBD1 agrees at 10 bases. CDR3 length: 14 residues. Trimming removed 5 bases from V and 7 bases from J; junction bases left unmatched: 7. Germline V gene data show CDR1 as SNHLY and CDR2 as FYNNEI. The CDR3 is CASSLTDRGPGYTF. CDR3 coding DNA: TGTGCCAGCAGTCTTACCGACAGGGGGCCTGGCTACACCTTC. The variable domain in full, with the rest retrieved from reference TRBV2 and TRBJ1-2, is EPEVTQTPSHQVTQMGQEVILRCVPISNHLYFYWYRQILGQKVEFLVSFYNNEISEKSEIFDDQFSVERPDGSNFTLKIRSTKLEDSAMYFCASSLTDRGPGYTFGSGTRLTVV.

As concerns this clone: One end of the junction does not line up with germline, which may come from a read error. The chain recombines TRBV7-9 with TRBJ1-1; the match to TRBD1 covers 7 bases. There are 15 residues in the CDR3. From germline, CDR1 is SEHNR and CDR2 FQNEAQ (reference sequence). This CDR3 reads CASSLFSQGGTEAFF. In nucleotides, the CDR3 is TGCGCCAGCAGCCTATTTAGCCAGGGGGGCACTGAAGCTTTCTTT.